This TCR beta chain was captured by sequencing in a study of vaccination effects on CD4 cells after COVID-19. This clone was picked up a small number of times. The antigen remains undetermined. A read error may produce the germline difference seen at one junction end. Subsequent to a culture period of 10 days, CD4+ T cells were isolated. According to PCR results, the person was infected with SARS-CoV-2 between March and December 2020. As their vaccination, participants received two doses of either BNT162b2 or mRNA-1273. TCRdb's copy holds only in-frame clones and misses some; the assay was immunoSEQ multiplex PCR. Of 35,000 to 55,000 clones in the sample, over 60% are singletons; the top ten hold around 3.5%. This CDR3 region has 13 residues. From germline, CDR1 is SGHTA and CDR2 FQGTGA.

The sequencing here drew on CD4+ T cells from PBMCs cultured without peptide, taken after COVID-19 vaccination. This chain links TRBV7-3 with TRBJ1-1, with D unresolved. The TCR originated in a human donor who had a prior SARS-CoV-2 infection. The CDR3, as DNA: TGTGCCAGCAGCATAACTTCGGGTACGACAGCTTTCTTT. Translated: CASSITSGTTAFF.